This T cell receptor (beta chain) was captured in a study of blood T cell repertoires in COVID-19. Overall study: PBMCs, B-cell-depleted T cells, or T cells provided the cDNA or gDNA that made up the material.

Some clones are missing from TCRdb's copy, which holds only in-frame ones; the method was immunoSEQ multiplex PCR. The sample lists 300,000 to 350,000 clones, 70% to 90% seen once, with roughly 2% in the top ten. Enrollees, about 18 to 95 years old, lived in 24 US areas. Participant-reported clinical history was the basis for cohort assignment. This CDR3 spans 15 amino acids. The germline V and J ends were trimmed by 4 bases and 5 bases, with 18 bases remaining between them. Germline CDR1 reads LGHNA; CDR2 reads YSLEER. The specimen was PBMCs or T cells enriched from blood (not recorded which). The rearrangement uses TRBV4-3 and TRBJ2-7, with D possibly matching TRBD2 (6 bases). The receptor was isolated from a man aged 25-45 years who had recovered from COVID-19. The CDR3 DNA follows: TGCGCCAGCAGCCCGCGGGACTCGACCTTTAACGAGCAGTACTTC. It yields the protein CASSPRDSTFNEQYF.